One and the same sample provided the 5 T cell receptor beta chains below, sequenced in a study of sequential checkpoint blockade in melanoma. TCRdb's copy holds only in-frame clones and misses some; the assay was immunoSEQ multiplex PCR. Found here are 30,000 to 40,000 clones, 70% to 90% of them singletons; the top ten hold around 12%. The treatment here: randomized to nivolumab then ipilimumab (arm A) or the reverse (arm B). Specimen: CD8+ T cells sorted from blood (inferred from file names), collected from a patient given nivolumab and ipilimumab in sequence. These TCRs come from a human donor with melanoma.

J is TRBJ1-3 and V is TRBV27; TRBD1 matches 7 bases. V trimming: 6 bases; J trimming: 8 bases; junction bases outside the gene matches: 7. Germline V lookup: CDR1 MNHEY, CDR2 SMNVEV (reference sequence). This CDR3 contains 13 residues. For the CDR3, the DNA is TGTGCCAGCAGGCTGACAGGGTTTGACACCATATATTTT. Residues: CASRLTGFDTIYF.

The chain is built from TRBV28 and TRBJ2-7; the match to TRBD2 covers 11 bases. CDR3 length equals 14 residues. The V segment lost 3 bases and the J segment 3 bases; nucleotides outside the gene matches: 1. From germline, CDR1 is MDHEN and CDR2 SYDVKM. Here the CDR3 reads CASSLTSGDYEQYF. The CDR3 bases are TGTGCCAGCAGTTTGACTAGCGGGGACTACGAGCAGTACTTC. The variable domain in full, completed from reference TRBV28 and TRBJ2-7, reads DVKVTQSSRYLVKRTGEKVFLECVQDMDHENMFWYRQDPGLGLRLIYFSYDVKMKEKGDIPEGYSVSREKKERFSLILESASTNQTSMYLCASSLTSGDYEQYFGPGTRLTVT.

This clone was detected once. The chain uses TRBV7-9 and TRBJ2-3; 10 bases match TRBD2. The J segment lost 2 bases and the V segment lost 8 bases, leaving 13 bases of the junction unmatched. The V gene's germline CDR1 is SEHNR and CDR2 FQNEAQ (reference sequence). The CDR3 consists of 17 residues. CDR3 in amino acids: CASSILAGDYYTDTQYF. CDR3 nucleotide sequence: TGTGCCAGCTCTATCCTAGCGGGAGATTATTACACAGATACGCAGTATTTT.

This chain links TRBV27 with TRBJ2-7, with D maybe TRBD1 (6 bases). V was cut by 7 bases and J by 4 bases, with 17 bases left in between. Germline loops: CDR1 MNHEY, CDR2 SMNVEV (reference sequence). The CDR3 contains 14 residues. CDR3 DNA: TGTGCCAGCAATCATATAGCACAGGGTTACGAGCAGTACTTC. This translates into CASNHIAQGYEQYF.

The V call is TRBV6-1, the J call TRBJ2-1, with D maybe TRBD2 (6 bases). Germline CDR1 MNHNS, CDR2 SASEGT. The CDR3 has 15 amino acids. Between the trimmed V and J ends, which lost 2 bases and 8 bases, there was a span of 16 bases. The DNA of the CDR3 is TGTGCCAGCAGTGAACGGGACTCGGGCGCCCATGAGCAGTTCTTC. This codes for CASSERDSGAHEQFF.